A selection of T cell receptor beta chains follows, all from one sample in a study of identical twins. TCRdb re-derived calls from the 5' RACE reads in MiXCR, one entry per CDR3 protein. The table has more than 1.5 million distinct CDR3 sequences, about 32% seen once. The sample was cord blood. Receptors originate from a newborn girl in good health. Both conserved end residues are part of each CDR3. Each record gives: clone size, V gene, J gene, D gene, CDR3 protein, CDR3 DNA. The D gene is left open where the match is weak. Not all rows give a size; the values are once, few, many and, for expanded clones, a class.

abundance: many; v_gene: TRBV27; j_gene: TRBJ2-3; d_gene: TRBD2; CDR3aa: CASVGTSGDTQYF; CDR3nt: TGTGCCAGCGTCGGGACTAGCGGCGATACGCAGTATTTT
abundance: few; v_gene: TRBV11-2; j_gene: TRBJ2-7; d_gene: NA; CDR3aa: CASRIFRGSYEQYF; CDR3nt: TGTGCCAGCAGAATTTTCAGGGGATCCTACGAGCAGTACTTC
abundance: NA; v_gene: TRBV14; j_gene: TRBJ1-1; d_gene: NA; CDR3aa: CASSQDRGIEAFF; CDR3nt: TGTGCCAGCAGCCAAGACCGAGGGATTGAAGCTTTCTTT
abundance: few; v_gene: TRBV27; j_gene: TRBJ1-1; d_gene: TRBD1; CDR3aa: CASSPLRTGGPSWDTEAFF; CDR3nt: TGTGCCAGCAGTCCCCTCCGAACAGGGGGCCCTAGTTGGGACACTGAAGCTTTCTTT
abundance: NA; v_gene: TRBV4-2; j_gene: TRBJ2-2; d_gene: NA; CDR3aa: CASSQAGVGTGELFF; CDR3nt: TGTGCCAGCAGCCAAGCGGGAGTAGGTACCGGGGAGCTGTTTTTT
abundance: few; v_gene: TRBV12-3/TRBV12-4; j_gene: TRBJ1-5; d_gene: NA; CDR3aa: CASRGDSPNQPQHF; CDR3nt: TGTGCCAGCAGGGGCGACAGTCCAAATCAGCCCCAGCATTTT
abundance: NA; v_gene: TRBV3-1; j_gene: TRBJ1-6; d_gene: TRBD1; CDR3aa: CASSQTGGRNSPLHF; CDR3nt: TGTGCCAGCAGCCAAACAGGGGGCCGTAATTCACCCCTCCACTTT
abundance: NA; v_gene: TRBV20-1; j_gene: TRBJ1-4; d_gene: NA; CDR3aa: CSARSSNEELFF; CDR3nt: TGCAGTGCTAGAAGTAGTAATGAAGAACTGTTTTTT
abundance: many; v_gene: TRBV7-8; j_gene: TRBJ1-1; d_gene: NA; CDR3aa: CASSLVGRQNTEAFF; CDR3nt: TGTGCCAGCAGCTTAGTGGGGAGACAGAACACTGAAGCTTTCTTT
abundance: few; v_gene: TRBV3-1; j_gene: TRBJ2-7; d_gene: TRBD2; CDR3aa: CASSHRGRAMYEQYF; CDR3nt: TGTGCCAGCAGCCATCGCGGGAGGGCCATGTACGAGCAGTACTTC
abundance: NA; v_gene: TRBV28; j_gene: TRBJ2-1; d_gene: TRBD2; CDR3aa: CASRRREGQKQFF; CDR3nt: TGTGCCAGCAGGAGACGGGAGGGCCAAAAGCAGTTCTTC
abundance: few; v_gene: TRBV20-1; j_gene: TRBJ2-5; d_gene: NA; CDR3aa: CSARSLAFNEQYF; CDR3nt: TGCAGTGCTAGATCCCTAGCGTTCAATGAGCAGTACTTC
abundance: NA; v_gene: TRBV5-1; j_gene: TRBJ2-1; d_gene: TRBD2; CDR3aa: CASSLGGTSDNEQFF; CDR3nt: TGCGCCAGCAGCTTGGGAGGGACTAGCGACAATGAGCAGTTCTTC
abundance: few; v_gene: TRBV3-1; j_gene: TRBJ2-7; d_gene: NA; CDR3aa: CASSQGWRVQGTSYEQYF; CDR3nt: TGTGCCAGCAGCCAAGGATGGAGAGTCCAGGGAACCTCCTACGAGCAGTACTTC
abundance: NA; v_gene: TRBV27; j_gene: TRBJ1-1; d_gene: NA; CDR3aa: CASSLWTRNTEAFF; CDR3nt: TGTGCCAGCAGTTTATGGACCCGGAACACTGAAGCTTTCTTT
abundance: NA; v_gene: TRBV20-1; j_gene: TRBJ2-3; d_gene: TRBD2; CDR3aa: CSARIAGAQDTQYF; CDR3nt: TGCAGTGCTAGGATAGCGGGAGCGCAAGATACGCAGTATTTT
abundance: NA; v_gene: TRBV20-1; j_gene: TRBJ1-2; d_gene: NA; CDR3aa: CSASARVYYGYTF; CDR3nt: TGCAGTGCTAGTGCGAGGGTTTACTATGGCTACACCTTC
abundance: NA; v_gene: TRBV7-9; j_gene: TRBJ2-3; d_gene: TRBD1; CDR3aa: CASSFRQGVLADTQYF; CDR3nt: TGTGCCAGCAGCTTCAGACAGGGGGTTCTTGCAGATACGCAGTATTTT
abundance: NA; v_gene: TRBV28; j_gene: TRBJ2-5; d_gene: TRBD2; CDR3aa: CASTIPGLQETQYF; CDR3nt: TGTGCCAGCACCATCCCGGGACTACAAGAGACCCAGTACTTC
abundance: NA; v_gene: TRBV7-9; j_gene: TRBJ1-2; d_gene: TRBD1; CDR3aa: CASSLADRGRGYGYTF; CDR3nt: TGTGCCAGCAGCTTAGCGGACAGGGGGCGCGGCTATGGCTACACCTTC
abundance: many; v_gene: TRBV10-3; j_gene: TRBJ2-7; d_gene: NA; CDR3aa: CAIRDTTEYEQYF; CDR3nt: TGTGCCATCAGGGACACGACGGAGTACGAGCAGTACTTC
abundance: NA; v_gene: TRBV21-1; j_gene: TRBJ2-2; d_gene: NA; CDR3aa: CASSKGGGVGTGELFF; CDR3nt: TGTGCCAGCAGCAAAGGGGGGGGCGTAGGCACCGGGGAGCTGTTTTTT
abundance: NA; v_gene: TRBV10-2; j_gene: TRBJ2-6; d_gene: NA; CDR3aa: CASKGSPGANVLTF; CDR3nt: TGCGCCAGCAAGGGTAGCCCTGGGGCCAACGTCCTGACTTTC
abundance: NA; v_gene: TRBV18; j_gene: TRBJ2-3; d_gene: NA; CDR3aa: CASSPLRRDEHTQYF; CDR3nt: TGTGCCAGCTCGCCGCTACGCCGGGACGAACATACGCAGTATTTT
abundance: few; v_gene: TRBV11-1; j_gene: TRBJ2-2; d_gene: NA; CDR3aa: CASSASPTGELFF; CDR3nt: TGTGCCAGCAGCGCGTCCCCGACCGGGGAGCTGTTTTTT
abundance: few; v_gene: TRBV11-2; j_gene: TRBJ2-1; d_gene: NA; CDR3aa: CASSLEGLGGGEQFF; CDR3nt: TGTGCCAGCAGCTTAGAAGGGCTAGGGGGTGGTGAGCAGTTCTTC
abundance: few; v_gene: TRBV5-4; j_gene: TRBJ2-3; d_gene: TRBD2; CDR3aa: CASSFGLAGGADTQYF; CDR3nt: TGTGCCAGCAGCTTTGGACTAGCGGGGGGAGCAGATACGCAGTATTTT
abundance: NA; v_gene: TRBV7-9; j_gene: TRBJ1-4; d_gene: TRBD1; CDR3aa: CASSPVRQGIAANEKLFF; CDR3nt: TGTGCCAGCAGCCCCGTAAGACAGGGTATTGCGGCTAATGAAAAACTGTTTTTT
abundance: NA; v_gene: TRBV7-2; j_gene: TRBJ1-3; d_gene: NA; CDR3aa: CASSLEQGAISGNTIYF; CDR3nt: TGTGCCAGCAGCTTAGAGCAAGGGGCTATCTCTGGAAACACCATATATTTT
abundance: few; v_gene: TRBV20-1; j_gene: TRBJ2-1; d_gene: TRBD2; CDR3aa: CSARVPSGRTLNEQFF; CDR3nt: TGCAGTGCGAGAGTCCCTAGCGGGAGAACCCTCAATGAGCAGTTCTTC
abundance: few; v_gene: TRBV20-1; j_gene: TRBJ2-1; d_gene: NA; CDR3aa: CSARDRQVYNEQFF; CDR3nt: TGCAGTGCTAGAGATAGGCAGGTCTACAATGAGCAGTTCTTC
abundance: few; v_gene: TRBV4-1; j_gene: TRBJ1-4; d_gene: NA; CDR3aa: CASRNVGRDSRANEKLFF; CDR3nt: TGCGCCAGCAGAAATGTGGGACGCGATTCCCGGGCTAATGAAAAACTGTTTTTT
abundance: NA; v_gene: TRBV4-2; j_gene: TRBJ2-1; d_gene: TRBD2; CDR3aa: CASSQDGNSGRYNEQFF; CDR3nt: TGTGCCAGCAGCCAAGATGGGAATAGCGGGAGGTACAATGAGCAGTTCTTC
abundance: few; v_gene: TRBV12-5; j_gene: TRBJ1-1; d_gene: NA; CDR3aa: CASGRGTESEAFF; CDR3nt: TGTGCTAGTGGTCGGGGTACGGAATCTGAAGCTTTCTTT
abundance: NA; v_gene: TRBV5-6; j_gene: TRBJ1-6; d_gene: TRBD1; CDR3aa: CASSRDRGDSYNSPLHF; CDR3nt: TGTGCCAGCAGCCGGGACAGGGGGGACTCCTATAATTCACCCCTCCACTTT
abundance: NA; v_gene: TRBV7-2; j_gene: TRBJ2-7; d_gene: TRBD1; CDR3aa: CASSLVQGGPYEQYF; CDR3nt: TGTGCCAGCAGCTTAGTACAGGGGGGACCCTACGAGCAGTACTTC
abundance: NA; v_gene: TRBV5-1; j_gene: TRBJ1-6; d_gene: TRBD1; CDR3aa: CASSSGQLNSSLHF; CDR3nt: TGCGCCAGCAGCTCGGGACAGCTGAATTCATCCCTCCACTTT
abundance: NA; v_gene: TRBV24-1; j_gene: TRBJ2-5; d_gene: NA; CDR3aa: CATSPLQGETQYF; CDR3nt: TGTGCCACCAGTCCGTTACAGGGAGAGACCCAGTACTTC
abundance: NA; v_gene: TRBV7-8; j_gene: TRBJ2-3; d_gene: NA; CDR3aa: CASSLVRVRTDTHYF; CDR3nt: TGTGCCAGCAGCTTAGTACGGGTCCGCACAGATACGCATTATTTT
abundance: NA; v_gene: TRBV20-1; j_gene: TRBJ1-5; d_gene: NA; CDR3aa: CSARHLYSNQPQHF; CDR3nt: TGCAGTGCTAGACATCTATATAGCAATCAGCCCCAGCATTTT
abundance: few; v_gene: TRBV27; j_gene: TRBJ2-5; d_gene: NA; CDR3aa: CASTYGQETQYF; CDR3nt: TGTGCCAGCACCTATGGACAAGAGACCCAGTACTTC
abundance: few; v_gene: TRBV6-5; j_gene: TRBJ2-7; d_gene: TRBD2; CDR3aa: CASRRGEKYEQYF; CDR3nt: TGTGCCAGCAGACGGGGGGAGAAGTACGAGCAGTACTTC
abundance: NA; v_gene: TRBV20-1; j_gene: TRBJ1-1; d_gene: TRBD1; CDR3aa: CSARTGPNTEAFF; CDR3nt: TGCAGTGCTAGGACAGGGCCCAACACTGAAGCTTTCTTT
abundance: NA; v_gene: TRBV7-9; j_gene: TRBJ2-4; d_gene: NA; CDR3aa: CASSLTQRKGDERYF; CDR3nt: TGTGCCAGCAGCTTAACACAGAGAAAGGGGGACGAGCGGTACTTC
abundance: NA; v_gene: TRBV13; j_gene: TRBJ2-1; d_gene: TRBD2; CDR3aa: CASSIPWTSGSAYNEQFF; CDR3nt: TGTGCCAGCAGCATCCCCTGGACTAGCGGGAGCGCCTACAATGAGCAGTTCTTC
abundance: NA; v_gene: TRBV5-1; j_gene: TRBJ2-1; d_gene: TRBD1; CDR3aa: CASTRDRAINEQFF; CDR3nt: TGCGCCAGCACACGGGACAGGGCGATCAATGAGCAGTTCTTC
abundance: NA; v_gene: TRBV28; j_gene: TRBJ1-4; d_gene: NA; CDR3aa: CASSFPRQGLDEKLFF; CDR3nt: TGTGCCAGCAGTTTCCCCCGCCAGGGGTTAGATGAAAAACTGTTTTTT
abundance: few; v_gene: TRBV20-1; j_gene: TRBJ1-4; d_gene: NA; CDR3aa: CSANTGSGGEKLFF; CDR3nt: TGCAGTGCGAATACTGGATCAGGCGGTGAAAAACTGTTTTTT
abundance: NA; v_gene: TRBV27; j_gene: TRBJ1-5; d_gene: TRBD1; CDR3aa: CASGIQGNQPQHF; CDR3nt: TGTGCCAGCGGAATACAGGGGAATCAGCCCCAGCATTTT
abundance: NA; v_gene: TRBV6-1; j_gene: TRBJ2-1; d_gene: NA; CDR3aa: CASSVAEGPYNEQFF; CDR3nt: TGTGCCAGCAGTGTAGCGGAGGGGCCATACAATGAGCAGTTCTTC
abundance: many; v_gene: TRBV24-1; j_gene: TRBJ2-1; d_gene: TRBD2; CDR3aa: CATSDSRTSGTEQFF; CDR3nt: TGTGCCACCAGTGATTCCCGGACTAGCGGGACTGAGCAGTTCTTC
abundance: few; v_gene: TRBV6-6; j_gene: TRBJ2-1; d_gene: NA; CDR3aa: CASSYARGTGTNEQFF; CDR3nt: TGTGCCAGCAGTTACGCTCGGGGGACGGGTACAAATGAGCAGTTCTTC
abundance: NA; v_gene: TRBV20-1; j_gene: TRBJ2-1; d_gene: NA; CDR3aa: CSARDGRGGYNEQFF; CDR3nt: TGCAGTGCTAGAGATGGGAGGGGGGGATACAATGAGCAGTTCTTC
abundance: NA; v_gene: TRBV7-2; j_gene: TRBJ2-3; d_gene: TRBD2; CDR3aa: CASSLDSIAGGVTDTQYF; CDR3nt: TGTGCCAGCAGCTTAGATTCTATCGCGGGAGGGGTCACAGATACGCAGTATTTT
abundance: NA; v_gene: TRBV27; j_gene: TRBJ1-3; d_gene: NA; CDR3aa: CASSPRPGITGNTIYF; CDR3nt: TGTGCCAGCAGTCCTAGGCCCGGGATCACTGGAAACACCATATATTTT
abundance: once; v_gene: TRBV2; j_gene: TRBJ2-3; d_gene: TRBD2; CDR3aa: CASGGLVGVSDTQYF; CDR3nt: TGTGCCAGCGGGGGACTAGTGGGGGTGTCAGATACGCAGTATTTT
abundance: NA; v_gene: TRBV12-3/TRBV12-4; j_gene: TRBJ2-3; d_gene: TRBD2; CDR3aa: CASRLAGATRDTQYF; CDR3nt: TGTGCCAGCAGGCTAGCGGGGGCCACTCGAGATACGCAGTATTTT
abundance: NA; v_gene: TRBV27; j_gene: TRBJ2-2; d_gene: TRBD2; CDR3aa: CASRPVGGFGGELFF; CDR3nt: TGTGCCAGCAGACCCGTGGGAGGGTTCGGCGGGGAGCTGTTTTTT
abundance: NA; v_gene: TRBV10-3; j_gene: TRBJ2-1; d_gene: TRBD1; CDR3aa: CAISAPGQGTYNEQFF; CDR3nt: TGTGCCATCAGTGCACCGGGACAGGGGACATACAATGAGCAGTTCTTC